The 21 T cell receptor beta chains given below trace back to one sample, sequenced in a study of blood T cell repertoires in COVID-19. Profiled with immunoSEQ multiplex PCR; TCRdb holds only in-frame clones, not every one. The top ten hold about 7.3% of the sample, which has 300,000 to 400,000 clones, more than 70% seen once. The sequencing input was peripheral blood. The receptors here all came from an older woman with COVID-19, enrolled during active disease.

The CDR3 loop reads CASKERGNQPQHF. CDR3 nucleotide sequence: TGTGCCAGCAAGGAACGGGGGAATCAGCCCCAGCATTTT. The rearrangement joins TRBV2 to TRBJ1-5, with D tentatively TRBD1 (5 bases). V lost 7 bases to trimming and J lost 4 bases, with 11 bases between them. Germline loops: CDR1 SNHLY, CDR2 FYNNEI. The CDR3 covers 13 residues.

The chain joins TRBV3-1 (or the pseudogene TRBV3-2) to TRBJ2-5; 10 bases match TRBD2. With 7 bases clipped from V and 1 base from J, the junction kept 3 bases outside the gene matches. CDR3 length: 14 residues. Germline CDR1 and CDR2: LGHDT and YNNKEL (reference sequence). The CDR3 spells CASTQRGGQETQYF. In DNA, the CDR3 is TGTGCCAGCACTCAGCGGGGGGGCCAAGAGACCCAGTACTTC.

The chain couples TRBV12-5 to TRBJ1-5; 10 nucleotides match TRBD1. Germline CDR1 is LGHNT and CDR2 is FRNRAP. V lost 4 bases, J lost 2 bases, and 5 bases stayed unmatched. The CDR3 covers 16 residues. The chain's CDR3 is CASGWGDRGGNQPQHF. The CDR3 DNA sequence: TGTGCTAGTGGTTGGGGGGACAGGGGCGGCAATCAGCCCCAGCATTTT.

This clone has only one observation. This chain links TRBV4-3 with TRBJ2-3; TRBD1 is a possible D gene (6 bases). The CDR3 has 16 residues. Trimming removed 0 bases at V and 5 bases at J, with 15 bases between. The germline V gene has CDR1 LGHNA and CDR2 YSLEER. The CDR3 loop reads CASSQEDSLYGDTQYF. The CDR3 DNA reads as TGCGCCAGCAGCCAAGAGGACAGCCTATACGGAGATACGCAGTATTTT.

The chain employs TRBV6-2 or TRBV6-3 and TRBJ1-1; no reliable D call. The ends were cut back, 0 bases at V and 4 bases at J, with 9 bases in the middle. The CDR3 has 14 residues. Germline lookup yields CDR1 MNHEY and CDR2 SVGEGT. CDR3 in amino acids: CASSYSAVLTEAFF. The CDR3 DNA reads TGTGCCAGCAGTTACTCGGCCGTTCTCACTGAAGCTTTCTTT.

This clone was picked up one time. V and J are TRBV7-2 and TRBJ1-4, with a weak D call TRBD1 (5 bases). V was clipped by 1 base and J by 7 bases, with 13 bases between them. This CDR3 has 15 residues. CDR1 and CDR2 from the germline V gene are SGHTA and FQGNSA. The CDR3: CASSLVWGKREKLFF. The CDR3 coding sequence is TGTGCCAGCAGCTTAGTGTGGGGCAAACGTGAAAAACTGTTTTTT.

The CDR3 loop reads CAISEPGNGNTIYF. CDR3 DNA sequence: TGTGCCATCAGTGAGCCCGGGAATGGAAACACCATATATTTT. The V gene is TRBV10-3, the J gene TRBJ1-3; no reliable D call. Trimming left V 2 bases short and J 3 bases short, with 8 bases between. The germline V gene has CDR1 ENHRY and CDR2 SYGVKD. The CDR3 length is 14 residues.

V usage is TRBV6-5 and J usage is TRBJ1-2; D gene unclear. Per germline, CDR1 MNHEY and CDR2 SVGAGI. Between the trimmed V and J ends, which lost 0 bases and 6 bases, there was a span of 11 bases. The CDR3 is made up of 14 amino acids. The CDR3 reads CASSYSPAAHGYTF. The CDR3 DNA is TGTGCCAGCAGTTACTCTCCAGCAGCGCATGGCTACACCTTC.

CDR3 in amino acids: CASTETGGLGEQFF. CDR3 bases: TGTGCCAGCACCGAGACAGGGGGCTTAGGTGAGCAGTTCTTC. The chain recombines TRBV6-5 with TRBJ2-1; 10 bases are a match to TRBD1. This CDR3 is 14 amino acids long. Germline CDR1 reads MNHEY; CDR2 reads SVGAGI. The V and J ends lost 7 bases and 9 bases, in that order; junction bases with no gene match: 9.

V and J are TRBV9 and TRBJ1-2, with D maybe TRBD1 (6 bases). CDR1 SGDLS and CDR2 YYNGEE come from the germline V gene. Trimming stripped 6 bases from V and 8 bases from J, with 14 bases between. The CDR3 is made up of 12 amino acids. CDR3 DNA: TGTGCCAGCATACTACACAGGGAGGGCTACACCTTC. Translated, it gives CASILHREGYTF.

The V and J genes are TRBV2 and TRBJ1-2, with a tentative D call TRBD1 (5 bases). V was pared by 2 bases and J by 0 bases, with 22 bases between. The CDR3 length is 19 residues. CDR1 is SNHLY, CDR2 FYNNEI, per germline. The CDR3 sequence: CASSEPDTLLTPSNYGYTF. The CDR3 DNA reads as TGTGCCAGCAGTGAACCGGACACCTTACTTACCCCTTCTAACTATGGCTACACCTTC. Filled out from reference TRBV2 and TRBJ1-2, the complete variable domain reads EPEVTQTPSHQVTQMGQEVILRCVPISNHLYFYWYRQILGQKVEFLVSFYNNEISEKSEIFDDQFSVERPDGSNFTLKIRSTKLEDSAMYFCASSEPDTLLTPSNYGYTFGSGTRLTVV.

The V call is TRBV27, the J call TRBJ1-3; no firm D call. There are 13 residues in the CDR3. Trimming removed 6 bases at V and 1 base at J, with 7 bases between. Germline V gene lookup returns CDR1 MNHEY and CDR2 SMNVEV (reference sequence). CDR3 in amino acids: CASRQMSGNTIYF. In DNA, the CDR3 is TGTGCCAGCAGGCAGATGTCTGGAAACACCATATATTTT.

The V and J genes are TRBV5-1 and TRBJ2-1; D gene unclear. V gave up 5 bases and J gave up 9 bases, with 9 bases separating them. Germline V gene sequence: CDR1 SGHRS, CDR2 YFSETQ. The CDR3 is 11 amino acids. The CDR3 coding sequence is TGCGCCAGCAGGAGGCTGGGTGAGCAGTTCTTC. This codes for CASRRLGEQFF.

The CDR3 DNA is TGTGCCAGTAGTCGGGGACAGGGGGCAGGGGCCAACGTCCTGACTTTC. Protein sequence: CASSRGQGAGANVLTF. The chain joins TRBV19 to TRBJ2-6, with 12 bases matching TRBD1. Losses at the gene ends were 5 bases for V and 4 bases for J; bases not matched to a gene: 3. CDR1 and CDR2 (germline): LNHDA, SQIVND (reference sequence). The CDR3 consists of 16 residues.

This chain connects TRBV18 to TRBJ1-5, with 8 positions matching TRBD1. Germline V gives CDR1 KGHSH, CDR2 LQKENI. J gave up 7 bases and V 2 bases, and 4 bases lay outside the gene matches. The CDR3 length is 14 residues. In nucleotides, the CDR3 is TGTGCCAGCTCACCAAAGACAGGGGAACAGCCCCAGCATTTT. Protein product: CASSPKTGEQPQHF. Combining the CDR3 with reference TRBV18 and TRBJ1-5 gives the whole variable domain NAGVMQNPRHLVRRRGQEARLRCSPMKGHSHVYWYRQLPEEGLKFMVYLQKENIIDESGMPKERFSAEFPKEGPSILRIQQVVRGDSAAYFCASSPKTGEQPQHFGDGTRLSIL.

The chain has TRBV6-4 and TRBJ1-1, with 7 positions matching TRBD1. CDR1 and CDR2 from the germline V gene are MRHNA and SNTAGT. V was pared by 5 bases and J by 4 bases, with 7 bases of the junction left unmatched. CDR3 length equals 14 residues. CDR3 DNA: TGTGCCAGCAGTCGGAACCGGGACAGCACTGAAGCTTTCTTT. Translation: CASSRNRDSTEAFF.

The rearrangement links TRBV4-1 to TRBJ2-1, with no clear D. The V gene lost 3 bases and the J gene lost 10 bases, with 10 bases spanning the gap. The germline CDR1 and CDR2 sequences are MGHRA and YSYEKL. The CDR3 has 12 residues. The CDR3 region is CASSQVASEQFF. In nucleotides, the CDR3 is TGCGCCAGCAGCCAGGTAGCTTCAGAGCAGTTCTTC.

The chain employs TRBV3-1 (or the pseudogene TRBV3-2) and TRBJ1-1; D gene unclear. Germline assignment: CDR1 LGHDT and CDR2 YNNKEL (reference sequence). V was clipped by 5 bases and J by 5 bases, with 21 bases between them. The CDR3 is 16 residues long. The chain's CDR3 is CASSYAPPGKRTEAFF. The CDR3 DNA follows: TGTGCCAGCAGCTACGCCCCCCCGGGGAAAAGGACTGAAGCTTTCTTT.

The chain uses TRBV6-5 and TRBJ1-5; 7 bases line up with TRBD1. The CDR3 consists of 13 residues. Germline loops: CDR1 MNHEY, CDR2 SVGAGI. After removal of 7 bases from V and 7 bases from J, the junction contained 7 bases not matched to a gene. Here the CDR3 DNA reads TGTGCCAGCAATCCAGGGGGTGGGCAGCCCCAGCATTTT. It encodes CASNPGGGQPQHF.

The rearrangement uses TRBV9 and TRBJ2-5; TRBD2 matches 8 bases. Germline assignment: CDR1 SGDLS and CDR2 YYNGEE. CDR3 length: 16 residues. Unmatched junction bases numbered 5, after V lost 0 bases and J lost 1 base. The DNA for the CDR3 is TGTGCCAGCAGCGTAGGACGGGGGGGCTCCCAAGAGACCCAGTACTTC. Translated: CASSVGRGGSQETQYF. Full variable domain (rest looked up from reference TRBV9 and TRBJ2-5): DSGVTQTPKHLITATGQRVTLRCSPRSGDLSVYWYQQSLDQGLQFLIQYYNGEERAKGNILERFSAQQFPDLHSELNLSSLELGDSALYFCASSVGRGGSQETQYFGPGTRLLVL.

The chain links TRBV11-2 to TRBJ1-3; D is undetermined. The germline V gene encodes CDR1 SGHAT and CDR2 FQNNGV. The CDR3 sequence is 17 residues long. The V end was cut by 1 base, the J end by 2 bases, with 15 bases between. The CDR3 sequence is CASSLVSGTRPGNTIYF. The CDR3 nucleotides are TGTGCCAGCAGCTTAGTCTCAGGAACTAGACCTGGAAACACCATATATTTT.